The clone carrying this TCR beta chain was seen more than once but under ten times. What it binds is not known. The data were obtained in a study of metastatic and nonmetastatic thyroid tumors. Study-level background: Repertoires from blood and tumor or nodule tissue of malignant and benign thyroid patients were compared.

Via MiXCR, TCRdb re-called the PCR reads. The sample has some 11,000 clones, more than 30% seen once; the top ten hold about an eighth. No treatment had been given to any patient before thyroid surgery. Germline assignment: CDR1 MGHDK and CDR2 SYGVNS. V lost 5 bases and J 4 bases, leaving 12 bases between the germline ends. This CDR3 is 14 amino acids long. Overall study findings and caveats: In blood and tumor, TCR beta diversity was reportedly significantly higher in malignant thyroid tumors than in benign nodules.

The chain employs TRBV25-1 and TRBJ1-5; D perhaps matches TRBD1 (5 bases). This receptor was obtained from a female donor with papillary thyroid cancer or a benign thyroid nodule (not recorded which). Some clones in this sample may be carry-over from other donors' samples. The specimen sequenced was tumor tissue. The CDR3, as DNA: TGTGCCAGCAGTCCGGGGGTCCGTAATCAGCCCCAGCATTTT. Amino acid sequence: CASSPGVRNQPQHF.